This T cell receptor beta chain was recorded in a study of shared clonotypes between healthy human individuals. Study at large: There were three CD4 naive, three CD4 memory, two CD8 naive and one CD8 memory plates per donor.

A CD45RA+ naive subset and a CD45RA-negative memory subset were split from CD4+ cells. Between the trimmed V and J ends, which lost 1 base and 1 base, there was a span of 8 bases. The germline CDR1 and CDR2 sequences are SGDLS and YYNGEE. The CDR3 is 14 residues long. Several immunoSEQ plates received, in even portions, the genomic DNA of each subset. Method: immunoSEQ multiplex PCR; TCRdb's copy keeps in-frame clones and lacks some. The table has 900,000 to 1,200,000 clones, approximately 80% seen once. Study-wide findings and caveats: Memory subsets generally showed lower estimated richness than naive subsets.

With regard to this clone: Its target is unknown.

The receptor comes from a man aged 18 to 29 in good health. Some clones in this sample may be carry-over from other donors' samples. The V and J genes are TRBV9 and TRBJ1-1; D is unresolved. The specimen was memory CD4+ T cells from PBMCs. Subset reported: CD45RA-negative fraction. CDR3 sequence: CASSVLPSNTEAFF. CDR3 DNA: TGTGCCAGCAGCGTACTTCCTTCGAACACTGAAGCTTTCTTT.